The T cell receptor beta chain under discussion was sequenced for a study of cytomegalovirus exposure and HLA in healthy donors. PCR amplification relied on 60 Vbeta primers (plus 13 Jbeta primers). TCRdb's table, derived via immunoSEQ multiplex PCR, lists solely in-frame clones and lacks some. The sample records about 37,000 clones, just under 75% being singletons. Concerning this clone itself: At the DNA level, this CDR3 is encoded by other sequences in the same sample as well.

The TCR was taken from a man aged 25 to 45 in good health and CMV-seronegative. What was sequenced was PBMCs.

The DNA for the CDR3 is TGTGCCAGCAGTTACCACAGGGGGTCCGGGGAGCTGTTTTTT. It specifies CASSYHRGSGELFF. This sequence joins TRBV6-5 and TRBJ2-2, with 8 nucleotides matching TRBD1. The CDR3 is 14 residues long. With 2 bases clipped from V and 6 bases from J, the junction kept 2 bases outside the gene matches. Germline CDR1 and CDR2: MNHEY and SVGAGI.